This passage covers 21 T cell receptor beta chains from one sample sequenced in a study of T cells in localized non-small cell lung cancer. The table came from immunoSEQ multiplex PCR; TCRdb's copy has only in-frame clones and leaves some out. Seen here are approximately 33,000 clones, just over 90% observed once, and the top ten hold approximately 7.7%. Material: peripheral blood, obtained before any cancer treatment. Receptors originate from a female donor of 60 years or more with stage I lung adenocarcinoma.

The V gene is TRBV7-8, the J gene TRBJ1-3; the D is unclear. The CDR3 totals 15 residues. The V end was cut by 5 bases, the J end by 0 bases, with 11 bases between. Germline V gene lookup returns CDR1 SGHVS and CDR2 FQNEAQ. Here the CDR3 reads CASSREEGSGNTIYF. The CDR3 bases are TGTGCCAGCAGCCGGGAGGAGGGCTCTGGAAACACCATATATTTT.

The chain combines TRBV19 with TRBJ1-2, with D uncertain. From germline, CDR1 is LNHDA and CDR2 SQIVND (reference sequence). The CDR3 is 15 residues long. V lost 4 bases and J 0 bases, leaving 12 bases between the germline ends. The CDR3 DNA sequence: TGTGCCAGTAGTACCCACCAGAATTCTAACTATGGCTACACCTTC. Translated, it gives CASSTHQNSNYGYTF. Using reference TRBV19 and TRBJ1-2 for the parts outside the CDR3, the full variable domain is DGGITQSPKYLFRKEGQNVTLSCEQNLNHDAMYWYRQDPGQGLRLIYYSQIVNDFQKGDIAEGYSVSREKKESFPLTVTSAQKNPTAFYLCASSTHQNSNYGYTFGSGTRLTVV.

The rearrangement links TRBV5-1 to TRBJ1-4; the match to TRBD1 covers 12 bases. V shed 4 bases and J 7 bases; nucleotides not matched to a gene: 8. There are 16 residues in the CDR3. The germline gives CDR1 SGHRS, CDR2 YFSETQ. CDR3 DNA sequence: TGCGCCAGCAGCCCCGGGGGGACAGGGGGCGGTGAAAAACTGTTTTTT. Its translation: CASSPGGTGGGEKLFF.

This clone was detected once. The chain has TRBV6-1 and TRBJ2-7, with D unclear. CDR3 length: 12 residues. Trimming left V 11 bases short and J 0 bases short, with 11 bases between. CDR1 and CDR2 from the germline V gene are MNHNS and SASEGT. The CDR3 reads CAASPSSYEQYV. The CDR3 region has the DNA TGTGCCGCGTCCCCCAGCTCCTACGAGCAGTACGTC.

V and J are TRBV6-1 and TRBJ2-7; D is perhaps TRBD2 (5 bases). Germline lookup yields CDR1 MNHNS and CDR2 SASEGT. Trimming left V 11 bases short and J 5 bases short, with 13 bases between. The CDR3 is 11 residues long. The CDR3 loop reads CAAGRFNEQYF. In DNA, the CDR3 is TGTGCCGCGGGCCGTTTCAACGAGCAGTACTTC.

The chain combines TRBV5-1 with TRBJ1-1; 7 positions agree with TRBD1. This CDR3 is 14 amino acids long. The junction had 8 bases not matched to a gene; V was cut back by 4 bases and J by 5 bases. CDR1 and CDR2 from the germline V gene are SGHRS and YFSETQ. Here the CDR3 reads CASSDHRGYTEAFF. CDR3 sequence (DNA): TGCGCCAGCAGCGACCACAGGGGCTATACTGAAGCTTTCTTT.

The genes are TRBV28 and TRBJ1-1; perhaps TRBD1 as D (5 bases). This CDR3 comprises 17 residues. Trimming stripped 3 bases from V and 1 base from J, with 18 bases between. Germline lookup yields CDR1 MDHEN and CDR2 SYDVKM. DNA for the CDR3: TGTGCCAGCAGTTTCACTGCAGGGAGGAATGCGAACACTGAAGCTTTCTTT. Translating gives CASSFTAGRNANTEAFF.

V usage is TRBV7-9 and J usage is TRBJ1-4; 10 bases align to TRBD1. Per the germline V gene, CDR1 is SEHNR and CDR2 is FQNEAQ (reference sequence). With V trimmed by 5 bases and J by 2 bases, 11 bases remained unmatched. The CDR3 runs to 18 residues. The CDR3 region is CASSQPPGQGTTNEKLFF. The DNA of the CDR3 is TGTGCCAGCAGCCAGCCTCCGGGACAGGGGACGACTAATGAAAAACTGTTTTTT.

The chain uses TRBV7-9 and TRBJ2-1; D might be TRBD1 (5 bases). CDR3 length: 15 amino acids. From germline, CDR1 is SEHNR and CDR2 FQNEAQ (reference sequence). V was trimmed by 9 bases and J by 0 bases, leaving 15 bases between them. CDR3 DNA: TGTGCCAGTCTAATACAGGCTGGCTCCTACAATGAGCAGTTCTTC. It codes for CASLIQAGSYNEQFF.

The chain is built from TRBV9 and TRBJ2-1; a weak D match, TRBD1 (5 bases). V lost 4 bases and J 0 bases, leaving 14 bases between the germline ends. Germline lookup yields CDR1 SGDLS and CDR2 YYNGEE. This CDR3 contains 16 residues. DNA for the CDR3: TGTGCCAGCAGCAGAAGGGGTGTAAGCTCCTACAATGAGCAGTTCTTC. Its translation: CASSRRGVSSYNEQFF.

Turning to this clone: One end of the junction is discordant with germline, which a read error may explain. The CDR3 is CASSLAGQGNNEQFF. The CDR3 DNA is TGTGCTAGCAGCTTAGCGGGACAGGGGAACAATGAGCAGTTCTTC. The chain is built from TRBV7-7 and TRBJ2-1; 10 bases are shared with TRBD1. The germline gives CDR1 SSHAT, CDR2 FNYEAQ (reference sequence). This CDR3 contains 15 residues.

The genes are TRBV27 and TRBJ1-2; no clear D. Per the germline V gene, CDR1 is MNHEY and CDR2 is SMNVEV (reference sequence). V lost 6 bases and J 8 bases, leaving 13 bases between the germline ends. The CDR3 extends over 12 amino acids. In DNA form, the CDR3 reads TGTGCCAGCAGGATCCCGGGCCACGGCTACACCTTC. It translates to CASRIPGHGYTF.

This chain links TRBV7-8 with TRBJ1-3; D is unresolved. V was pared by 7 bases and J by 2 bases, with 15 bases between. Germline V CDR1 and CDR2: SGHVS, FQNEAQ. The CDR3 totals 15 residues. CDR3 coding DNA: TGTGCCAGCACCAAAGATCCTTGGGCTGGAAACACCATATATTTT. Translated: CASTKDPWAGNTIYF. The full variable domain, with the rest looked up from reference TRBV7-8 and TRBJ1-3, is GAGVSQSPRYKVAKRGQDVALRCDPISGHVSLFWYQQALGQGPEFLTYFQNEAQLDKSGLPSDRFFAERPEGSVSTLKIQRTQQEDSAVYLCASTKDPWAGNTIYFGEGSWLTVV.

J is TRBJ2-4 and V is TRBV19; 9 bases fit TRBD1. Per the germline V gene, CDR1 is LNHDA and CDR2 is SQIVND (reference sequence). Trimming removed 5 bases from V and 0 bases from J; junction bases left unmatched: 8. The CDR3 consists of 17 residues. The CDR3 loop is CASSPWTGDLAKNIQYF. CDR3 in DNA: TGTGCCAGTAGTCCCTGGACAGGGGACCTAGCCAAAAACATTCAGTACTTC.

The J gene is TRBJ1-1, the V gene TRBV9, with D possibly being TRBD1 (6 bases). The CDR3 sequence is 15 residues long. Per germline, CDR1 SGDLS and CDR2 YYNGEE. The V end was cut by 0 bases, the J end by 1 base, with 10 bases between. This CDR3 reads CASSVGWGQNTEAFF. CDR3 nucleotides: TGTGCCAGCAGCGTAGGATGGGGACAGAACACTGAAGCTTTCTTT.

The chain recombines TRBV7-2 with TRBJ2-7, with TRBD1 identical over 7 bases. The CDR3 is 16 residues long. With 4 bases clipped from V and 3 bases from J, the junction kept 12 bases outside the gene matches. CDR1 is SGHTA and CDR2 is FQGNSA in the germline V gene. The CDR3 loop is CASSSTDRVKNYEQYF. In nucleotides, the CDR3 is TGTGCCAGCAGCTCGACTGACAGGGTCAAGAACTACGAGCAGTACTTC.

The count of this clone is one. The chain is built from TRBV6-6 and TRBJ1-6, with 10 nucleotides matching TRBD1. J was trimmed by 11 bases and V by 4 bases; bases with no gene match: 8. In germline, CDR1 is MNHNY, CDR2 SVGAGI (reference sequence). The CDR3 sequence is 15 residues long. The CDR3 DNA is TGTGCCAGCAGTTTCCCGGGACAGGGGAGAACACCCCTCCACTTT. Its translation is CASSFPGQGRTPLHF.

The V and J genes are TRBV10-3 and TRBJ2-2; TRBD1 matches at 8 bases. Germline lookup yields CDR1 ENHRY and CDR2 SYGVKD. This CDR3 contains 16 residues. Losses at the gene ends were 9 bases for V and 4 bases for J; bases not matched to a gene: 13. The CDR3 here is CAISFLTGGGTGELFF. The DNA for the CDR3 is TGTGCCATTTCTTTCCTAACAGGGGGAGGCACCGGGGAGCTGTTTTTT.

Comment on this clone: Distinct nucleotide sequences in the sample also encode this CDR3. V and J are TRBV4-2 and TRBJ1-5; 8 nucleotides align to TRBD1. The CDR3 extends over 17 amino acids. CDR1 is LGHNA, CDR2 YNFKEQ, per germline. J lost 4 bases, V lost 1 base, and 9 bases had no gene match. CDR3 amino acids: CASSQGTGSLGNQPQHF. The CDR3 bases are TGTGCCAGCAGCCAAGGGACAGGGAGTTTGGGTAATCAGCCCCAGCATTTT.

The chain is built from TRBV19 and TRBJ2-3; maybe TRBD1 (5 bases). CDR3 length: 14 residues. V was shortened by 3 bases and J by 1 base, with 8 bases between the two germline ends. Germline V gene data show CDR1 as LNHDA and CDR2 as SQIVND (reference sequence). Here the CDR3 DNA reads TGTGCCAGTAGTATCCAGACAGGCACAGATACGCAGTATTTT. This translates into CASSIQTGTDTQYF. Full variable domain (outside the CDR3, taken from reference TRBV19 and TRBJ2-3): DGGITQSPKYLFRKEGQNVTLSCEQNLNHDAMYWYRQDPGQGLRLIYYSQIVNDFQKGDIAEGYSVSREKKESFPLTVTSAQKNPTAFYLCASSIQTGTDTQYFGPGTRLTVL.

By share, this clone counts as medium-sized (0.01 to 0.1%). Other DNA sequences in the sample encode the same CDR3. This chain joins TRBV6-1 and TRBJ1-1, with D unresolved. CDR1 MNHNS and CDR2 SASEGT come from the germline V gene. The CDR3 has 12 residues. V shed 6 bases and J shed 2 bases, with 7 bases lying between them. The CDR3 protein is CASSGDNTEAFF. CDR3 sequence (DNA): TGTGCCAGCAGCGGGGATAACACTGAAGCTTTCTTT.